This TCR beta chain emerged from a study of T cell repertoires in cytomegalovirus infection. The wider study: Newly reported HLA-C-restricted and thoroughly characterized HLA-B-restricted CMV epitopes were employed. Public TCR beta signatures provided an indication of both CMV infection and a matching HLA type. Findings and caveats of the study: The study found HLA-C-restricted CMV-specific TCR beta clonotypes dominating the ex vivo response. Totalled public TCR beta family frequency picked out people who carried CMV plus the relevant HLA.

One entry per CDR3 protein, called by TCRdb with MiXCR from the reads. This sample has roughly 990,000 distinct CDR3 sequences, with around 30% found just once. With 6 bases clipped from V and 5 bases from J, the junction kept 8 bases outside the gene matches. Germline CDR1 and CDR2: MNHEY and SVGEGT. The CDR3 runs 15 residues. As for this clonotype: Its specificity is not known.

The chain has TRBV6-2 or TRBV6-3 and TRBJ2-7; 12 nucleotides match TRBD1. Sequenced material: cultured CD8+ T cells from PBMCs, taken from culture after CMV antigen stimulation. The receptor was isolated from a human donor in good health (CMV status not recorded). Some clones in this sample may be carry-over from other donors' samples. CDR3 region: CASRPGQGASNEQYV. CDR3 bases: TGTGCCAGCAGACCGGGACAGGGGGCTTCAAACGAGCAGTACGTC.